This TCR beta chain was obtained from a study of T cell responses to AZD1222 COVID-19 vaccine. The repertoire was sequenced with immunoSEQ multiplex PCR; TCRdb's copy has only in-frame clones and lacks some. The table lists some 81,000 clones, just over 90% of them singletons. The study, taken as a whole, reports: No day 14 peak samples; only post-peak repertoires were characterized.

CDR1 SGHNT and CDR2 YENEEA come from the germline V gene. The CDR3 totals 18 residues. Trimming cost V 5 bases and J 5 bases, with 27 bases left between them. Regarding this clone: The antigen is unknown.

Here the sequenced sample was peripheral blood, taken 28 days after the second AZD1222 dose. This receptor was taken from an adult who received the AZD1222 COVID-19 vaccine. The chain employs TRBV11-3 and TRBJ1-2; maybe TRBD1 (5 bases). The CDR3 coding sequence is TGTGCCAGCAGCCTTAGGGGATTTTTAGCAATACGAGAATATGGCTACACCTTC. It is translated as CASSLRGFLAIREYGYTF.